The T cell receptor (beta chain) described here comes from a study of OX40 agonist ivuxolimab in advanced cancers. For the study at large: A mean age of around 63 years, range about 20 to 85, was recorded, and approximately 79% were male.

In germline, CDR1 is MNHNS, CDR2 SASEGT. V dropped 6 bases and J dropped 3; count of bases not matched to a gene: 5. This CDR3 spans 15 amino acids. Sequencing was performed with immunoSEQ multiplex PCR; in TCRdb, only in-frame clones are kept and a portion is missing. Found here are around 67,000 clones, under 90% of them singletons; the top ten hold approximately 1.2%. The TCR comes from an adult with an advanced solid tumor such as melanoma, head and neck, liver or kidney cancer. The chain employs TRBV6-1 and TRBJ1-2; 12 bases fit TRBD1. The sequences come from CD4+ or CD8+ T cells sorted from blood, collected in a trial of the OX40 agonist ivuxolimab. The CDR3 protein is CASRGGQGAHYGYTF. The CDR3 coding sequence is TGTGCCAGCAGGGGGGGACAGGGGGCCCACTATGGCTACACCTTC.